This T cell receptor beta chain was captured by sequencing in a study of cytomegalovirus exposure and HLA in healthy donors. Study observations and caveats: Other equally common chains were less clonally expanded than HLA-associated TCR beta chains, a later analysis showed. Most subjects had HLA-A and HLA-B alleles reportedly predicted accurately by TCR beta sequences. Among immune exposure information, only CMV serostatus was available. At a 0.05 false discovery rate, a later analysis found 16,951 TCR beta sequences to be associated with HLA alleles.

Germline V gene data show CDR1 as MGHRA and CDR2 as YSYEKL. The ends were cut back, 4 bases at V and 8 bases at J, with 15 bases in the middle. CDR3 length: 15 residues. As regards this clone: Its cognate antigen is unknown.

A multiplex PCR was run with 60 Vbeta primers and 13 Jbeta primers. Sequencing was performed with immunoSEQ multiplex PCR; in TCRdb, only in-frame clones are kept and a portion is missing. Of some 93,000 clones listed, 82% were seen once; the top ten hold over 3%. This receptor was taken from a man aged 50-59 years in good health and CMV-seronegative. The V gene is TRBV4-1, the J gene TRBJ2-6, with D perhaps matching TRBD2 (6 bases). Sequenced input: PBMCs. CDR3 amino acids: CASSPSSEGSNVLTF. The CDR3 DNA is TGCGCCAGCAGCCCATCCTCGGAGGGGTCCAACGTCCTGACTTTC.